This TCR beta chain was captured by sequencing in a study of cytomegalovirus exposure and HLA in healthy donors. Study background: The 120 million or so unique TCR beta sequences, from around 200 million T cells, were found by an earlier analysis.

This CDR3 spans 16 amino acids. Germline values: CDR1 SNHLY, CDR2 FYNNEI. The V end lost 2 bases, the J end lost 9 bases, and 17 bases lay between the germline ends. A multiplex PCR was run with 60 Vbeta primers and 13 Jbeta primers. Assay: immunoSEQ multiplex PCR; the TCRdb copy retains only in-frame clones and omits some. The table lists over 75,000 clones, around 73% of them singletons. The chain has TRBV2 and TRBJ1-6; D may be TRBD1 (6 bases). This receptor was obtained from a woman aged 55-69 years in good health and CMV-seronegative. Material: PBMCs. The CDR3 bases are TGTGCCAGCAGTGAAAAAACAAGACAGGCGCTTTCACCCCTCCACTTT. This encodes CASSEKTRQALSPLHF.